What follows describes a single T cell receptor (beta chain). This sample was taken from a study of blood T cell repertoires in COVID-19. Study summary: The United States, Italy and Spain provided the acute and convalescent COVID-19 samples.

In terms of age and location, participants ranged from roughly 18 to 100 years and lived in roughly 22 US areas. Grouping used clinical history reported by participants in a survey and questionnaire. As processed by the authors: Researchers report that nucleated cell counts were estimated from reference gene primer amplification. Only in-frame clones appear in the TCRdb table, and some are missing; sequencing was by immunoSEQ multiplex PCR. Clonal size and the V and J genes are those of that table, whereas D and trimming came from the DNA. The sample lists more than 200,000 clones; approximately 80% were seen once. The germline gives CDR1 KGHDR, CDR2 SFDVKD. Trimming at V came to 5 bases and at J to 7 bases, leaving 4 bases not matched to a gene. The CDR3 covers 14 residues.

The rearrangement uses TRBV24-1 and TRBJ1-6; 7 bases align to TRBD1. Sequencing input: PBMCs or T cells enriched from blood (not recorded which). This receptor was taken from a man between 25 and 39 years old with acute COVID-19. The CDR3 DNA reads as TGTGCCACCAGTGGGGGACAGCGGAATTCACCCCTCCACTTT. Protein product: CATSGGQRNSPLHF.